This T cell receptor (beta chain) was recorded in a study of identifying expanded T cells in peripheral blood. Study-wide results and caveats: Over about two and four weeks, about 17 and 20 clones changed, versus roughly 1.1 between replicates. Across healthy donors, higher total template counts meant significantly greater roughly two-week count variance.

Sequencing used immunoSEQ multiplex PCR; TCRdb keeps in-frame clones, though not all of them. The sample yields under 130,000 clones, about 89% seen once. No infections or other immune events were documented during collection. Germline assignment: CDR1 SQVTM and CDR2 ANQGSEA. The CDR3 covers 16 residues. With 0 bases removed from V and 1 base from J, the gap between germline ends came to 12 bases. A note on this clone: What it binds is not known.

The material sequenced was blood. The chain recombines TRBV29-1 with TRBJ2-2; the D gene is possibly TRBD1 (6 bases). The source is a person aged 18 to 75 in good health. CDR3 amino acids: CSVEENATGNTGELFF. In nucleotides, the CDR3 is TGCAGCGTTGAAGAAAATGCGACAGGGAACACCGGGGAGCTGTTTTTT.